This entry lists 15 T cell receptor beta chains sequenced from one sample in a study of blood T cell repertoires in COVID-19. Only in-frame clones appear in the TCRdb table, and some are missing; sequencing was by immunoSEQ multiplex PCR. The table has a few hundred thousand clones, approximately 84% seen once; the top ten hold 1.5% to 2%. Sequencing was performed on peripheral blood. The receptors originated from a man in his forties with active or convalescent COVID-19.

The V and J genes are TRBV9 and TRBJ1-1, with a weak D call TRBD1 (5 bases). This CDR3 is 13 amino acids long. Trimming stripped 2 bases from V and 4 bases from J, with 9 bases between. Germline loops: CDR1 SGDLS, CDR2 YYNGEE. CDR3 loop: CASSVMGGTEAFF. Written as DNA, the CDR3 is TGTGCCAGCAGCGTCATGGGGGGCACTGAAGCTTTCTTT.

J is TRBJ1-1 and V is TRBV19; no definite D call. CDR1 and CDR2 (germline): LNHDA, SQIVND (reference sequence). Trimming shortened V by 0 bases and J by 8 bases, and 7 bases separated the two germline ends. The CDR3 extends over 12 amino acids. The CDR3 DNA sequence: TGTGCCAGTAGTATAGATAGAGGGGAAGCTTTCTTT. Protein sequence: CASSIDRGEAFF.

The chain joins TRBV7-3 to TRBJ2-1; D is ambiguous. V dropped 5 bases and J dropped 0 bases, with 11 bases sitting between them. Germline CDR1 is SGHTA and CDR2 is FQGTGA. CDR3 size: 15 residues. CDR3 sequence reads: CASSLDFSSYNEQFF. The CDR3 nucleotides read TGTGCCAGCAGCCTTGACTTTAGCTCCTACAATGAGCAGTTCTTC.

This rearrangement joins TRBV4-1 to TRBJ2-3; D not certain. The CDR3 runs to 12 residues. V was clipped by 0 bases and J by 10 bases, with 8 bases between them. CDR1 and CDR2 (germline): MGHRA, YSYEKL. The CDR3 region has the DNA TGCGCCAGCAGCCAAGACTCGGGTGCGCAGTATTTT. This gives the protein CASSQDSGAQYF.

This chain connects TRBV6-5 to TRBJ1-5, with 8 bases fitting TRBD1. The germline gives CDR1 MNHEY, CDR2 SVGAGI. V shed 5 bases and J 6 bases; nucleotides not matched to a gene: 9. This CDR3 has 15 amino acids. For the CDR3, the DNA is TGTGCCAGCAGTCGACGGACAGGGAAGGGTCAGCCCCAGCATTTT. It translates to CASSRRTGKGQPQHF.

This chain uses TRBV28 with TRBJ1-2; a possible D gene is TRBD1 (6 bases). Germline V gene lookup returns CDR1 MDHEN and CDR2 SYDVKM. The length of the CDR3 is 13 residues. With 8 bases removed from V and 4 bases from J, the gap between germline ends came to 14 bases. The CDR3 here is CASGLTGRYGYTF. CDR3 DNA: TGTGCCAGCGGGTTGACAGGTCGCTATGGCTACACCTTC.

The rearrangement joins TRBV5-1 to TRBJ1-2; 9 bases line up with TRBD1. The ends lost 6 bases at V and 7 bases at J; junction bases unmatched: 13. In germline, CDR1 is SGHRS, CDR2 YFSETQ. The CDR3 loop spans 15 amino acids. The CDR3 DNA reads as TGCGCCAGCAATACGGACGGGACAGGGAGTAGTGGCTACACCTTC. It translates to CASNTDGTGSSGYTF.

The chain combines TRBV6-5 with TRBJ1-1, with TRBD1 matching 7 bases. The CDR3 runs to 16 residues. V was clipped by 0 bases and J by 4 bases; unmatched bases: 8. Germline CDR1 reads MNHEY; CDR2 reads SVGAGI. The CDR3 loop reads CASSYSVEGAGTEAFF. The CDR3 DNA reads as TGTGCCAGCAGTTACTCCGTCGAGGGGGCGGGCACTGAAGCTTTCTTT.

This clone was observed many times. The chain employs TRBV9 and TRBJ1-2, with a possible D match to TRBD1 (6 bases). Germline lookup yields CDR1 SGDLS and CDR2 YYNGEE. The CDR3 is 16 amino acids. V was trimmed by 0 bases and J by 3 bases, leaving 15 bases between them. CDR3 loop: CASSVGWGPQDYGYTF. CDR3 coding DNA: TGTGCCAGCAGCGTAGGTTGGGGGCCTCAGGACTATGGCTACACCTTC.

The sample holds a few counts of this clone. The rearrangement links TRBV5-5 to TRBJ2-2, with D perhaps TRBD2 (6 bases). The CDR3 has 15 residues. CDR1 SGHKS and CDR2 YYEKEE come from the germline V gene (reference sequence). Trimming shortened V by 1 base and J by 3 bases, and 10 bases separated the two germline ends. The DNA for the CDR3 is TGTGCCAGCAGCTTGTTAGGGACTTACACCGGGGAGCTGTTTTTT. It translates to CASSLLGTYTGELFF.

This clone appeared a few times. The chain recombines TRBV5-6 with TRBJ2-1; 10 bases align to TRBD2. The germline V gene encodes CDR1 SGHDT and CDR2 YYEEEE. V was clipped by 4 bases and J by 7 bases; unmatched bases: 11. CDR3 length: 16 amino acids. The CDR3 coding sequence is TGTGCCAGCAGCCTCTTCTGGGGGACTAGCGTGAATGAGCAGTTCTTC. Translation: CASSLFWGTSVNEQFF.

This clone has a single count. The V and J genes are TRBV28 and TRBJ1-6, with a weak D call TRBD1 (5 bases). V dropped 7 bases and J dropped 1 base, with 11 bases sitting between them. The CDR3 is 15 residues long. CDR1 and CDR2 from the germline V gene are MDHEN and SYDVKM. CDR3 residues: CASTPGRSYNSPLHF. The CDR3 bases are TGTGCCAGCACACCAGGGCGATCCTATAATTCACCCCTCCACTTT.

The chain has TRBV12-3 or TRBV12-4 and TRBJ1-2; possible D gene TRBD1, 6 bases. This CDR3 spans 12 amino acids. Trimming stripped 8 bases from V and 8 bases from J, with 15 bases between. CDR3 protein: CASGGQGGGYTF. The CDR3 DNA follows: TGTGCCAGCGGGGGCCAGGGCGGGGGCTACACCTTC.

The CDR3 DNA reads as TGTGCCTGGAGTCCCGTGGACAGGCGAAACACTGAAGCTTTCTTT. Its protein product is CAWSPVDRRNTEAFF. The J gene is TRBJ1-1, the V gene TRBV30, with 7 bases fitting TRBD1. V gave up 2 bases and J gave up 2 bases; unmatched junction bases: 8. This CDR3 comprises 15 residues. Germline assignment: CDR1 GTSNPN and CDR2 SVGIG (reference sequence). Full variable domain (outside the CDR3, taken from reference TRBV30 and TRBJ1-1): SQTIHQWPATLVQPVGSPLSLECTVEGTSNPNLYWYRQAAGRGLQLLFYSVGIGQISSEVPQNLSASRPQDRQFILSSKKLLLSDSGFYLCAWSPVDRRNTEAFFGQGTRLTVV.

This clone was seen more than once but under ten times. The genes are TRBV5-6 and TRBJ1-5; 11 nucleotides align to TRBD1. The V gene's germline CDR1 is SGHDT and CDR2 YYEEEE. V lost 2 bases and J lost 6; bases outside the gene matches: 7. The CDR3 is 16 residues long. The CDR3 sequence is CASSFTDRGLGQPQHF. Here the CDR3 DNA reads TGTGCCAGCAGCTTCACGGACAGGGGGCTGGGTCAGCCCCAGCATTTT.